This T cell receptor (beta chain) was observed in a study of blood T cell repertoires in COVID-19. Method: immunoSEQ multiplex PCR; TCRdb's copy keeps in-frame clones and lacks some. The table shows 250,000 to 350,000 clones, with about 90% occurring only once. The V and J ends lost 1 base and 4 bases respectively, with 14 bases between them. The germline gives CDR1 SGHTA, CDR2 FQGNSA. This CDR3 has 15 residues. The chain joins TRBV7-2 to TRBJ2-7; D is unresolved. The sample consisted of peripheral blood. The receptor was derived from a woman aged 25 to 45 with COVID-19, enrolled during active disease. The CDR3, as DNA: TGTGCCAGCAGCTTAGGTTCCAACCCCGCGTACGAGCAGTACTTC. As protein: CASSLGSNPAYEQYF.